This T cell receptor (beta chain) derives from a study of graft-versus-host responses after intestinal transplantation. Study-level information: Recipients got multivisceral, liver-intestinal, or isolated intestinal transplants. All recipients were given anti-thymocyte globulin induction, and tacrolimus and steroids were then administered for 2 to 4 years. Study outcomes and limitations: The recipient marrow held GvH clones, and some of them showed up first in ileum or blood.

Concerning this clone: Its cognate antigen is unknown.

Trimming cost V 4 bases and J 8 bases, with 13 bases left between them. Germline CDR1 SGHDN, CDR2 FVKESK. This CDR3 has 13 amino acids. Libraries were prepared by immunoSEQ multiplex PCR; TCRdb keeps only in-frame clonotypes and omits some of them. This sample has roughly 50,000 clones, with roughly nine tenths found just once. The material sequenced was PBMCs, taken roughly 680 days after intestinal transplant. The clonotype originates from a human patient who received an intestinal transplant, so some T cells may come from the graft donor. The V call is TRBV14, the J call TRBJ2-3; either TRBD1 or TRBD2 may supply D (5 bases each). CDR3 loop: CASSPRSGGTQYF. The CDR3 DNA is TGTGCCAGCAGCCCGAGGAGTGGGGGTACGCAGTATTTT. Using reference TRBV14 and TRBJ2-3 for the parts outside the CDR3, the full variable domain is EAGVTQFPSHSVIEKGQTVTLRCDPISGHDNLYWYRRVMGKEIKFLLHFVKESKQDESGMPNNRFLAERTGGTYSTLKVQPAELEDSGVYFCASSPRSGGTQYFGPGTRLTVL.